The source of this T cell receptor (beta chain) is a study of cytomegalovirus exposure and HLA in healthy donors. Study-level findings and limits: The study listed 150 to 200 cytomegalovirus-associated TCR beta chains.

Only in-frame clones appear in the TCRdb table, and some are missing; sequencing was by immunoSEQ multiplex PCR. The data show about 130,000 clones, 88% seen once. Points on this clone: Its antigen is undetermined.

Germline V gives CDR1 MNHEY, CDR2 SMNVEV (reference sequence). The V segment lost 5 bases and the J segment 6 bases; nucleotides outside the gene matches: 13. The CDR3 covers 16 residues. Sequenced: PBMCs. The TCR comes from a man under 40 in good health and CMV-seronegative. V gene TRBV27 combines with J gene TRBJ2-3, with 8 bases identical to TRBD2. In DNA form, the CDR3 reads TGTGCCAGCAGTATAGAAGCGGGGGCCTATGGGGATACGCAGTATTTT. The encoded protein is CASSIEAGAYGDTQYF.